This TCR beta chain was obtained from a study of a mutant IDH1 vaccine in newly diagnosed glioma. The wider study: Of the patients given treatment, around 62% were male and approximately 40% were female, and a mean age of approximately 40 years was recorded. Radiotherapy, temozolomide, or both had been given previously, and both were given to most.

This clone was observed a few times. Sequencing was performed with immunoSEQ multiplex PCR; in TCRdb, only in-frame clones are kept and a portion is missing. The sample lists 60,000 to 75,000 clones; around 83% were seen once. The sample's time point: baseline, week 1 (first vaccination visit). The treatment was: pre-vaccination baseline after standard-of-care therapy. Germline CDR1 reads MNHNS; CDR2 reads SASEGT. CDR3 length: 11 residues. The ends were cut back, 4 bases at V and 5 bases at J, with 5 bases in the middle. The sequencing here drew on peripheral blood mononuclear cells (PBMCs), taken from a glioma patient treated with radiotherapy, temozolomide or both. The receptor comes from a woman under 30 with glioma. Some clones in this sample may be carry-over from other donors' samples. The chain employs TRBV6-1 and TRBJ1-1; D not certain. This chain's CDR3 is CASSVGTEAFF. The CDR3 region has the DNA TGTGCCAGCAGTGTGGGAACTGAAGCTTTCTTT.